The sequence of this T cell receptor (beta chain) was determined in a study of cytomegalovirus exposure and HLA in healthy donors. The CDR3 runs to 15 residues. Trimming removed 3 bases from V and 4 bases from J, with 14 bases in between. Germline lookup yields CDR1 KGHSH and CDR2 LQKENI. The PCR contained 60 Vbeta and 13 Jbeta primers. TCRdb's copy holds only in-frame clones and misses some; the assay was immunoSEQ multiplex PCR. This sample has roughly 100,000 clones, with 12% found just once. Sequenced input: PBMCs. The clonotype was recovered from a man aged 35 to 55 in good health and CMV-seropositive. The chain combines TRBV18 with TRBJ2-3; D possibly corresponds to TRBD2 (5 bases). CDR3 DNA: TGTGCCAGCTCACCTTACCTCTCGGACTCAGATACGCAGTATTTT. As protein: CASSPYLSDSDTQYF. Full variable domain (rest looked up from reference TRBV18 and TRBJ2-3): NAGVMQNPRHLVRRRGQEARLRCSPMKGHSHVYWYRQLPEEGLKFMVYLQKENIIDESGMPKERFSAEFPKEGPSILRIQQVVRGDSAAYFCASSPYLSDSDTQYFGPGTRLTVL.